Each of the 13 T cell receptor beta chains below was sequenced from the same sample in a study of OX40 agonist ivuxolimab in advanced cancers. Sequencing was performed with immunoSEQ multiplex PCR; in TCRdb, only in-frame clones are kept and a portion is missing. This table has around 70,000 clones, roughly 80% appearing once. The source material was CD4+ or CD8+ T cells sorted from blood, sampled in a trial of the OX40 agonist ivuxolimab. These TCRs come from an adult with an advanced solid tumor such as melanoma, head and neck, liver or kidney cancer.

This chain connects TRBV5-1 to TRBJ2-3; weak D call: TRBD2 (6 bases). The germline V and J ends were trimmed by 4 bases and 0 bases, with 15 bases remaining between them. The CDR3 loop spans 16 amino acids. CDR1 SGHRS and CDR2 YFSETQ come from the germline V gene. CDR3 nucleotides: TGCGCCAGCAGCCCGGGGGTGCCGGGCAGCACAGATACGCAGTATTTT. This codes for CASSPGVPGSTDTQYF.

This clone showed up just once. The V and J genes are TRBV7-9 and TRBJ2-3; no reliable D call. The CDR3 covers 15 residues. Germline V CDR1 and CDR2: SEHNR, FQNEAQ (reference sequence). Trimming shortened V by 2 bases and J by 0 bases, and 9 bases separated the two germline ends. CDR3 sequence: CASSLTSPSTDTQYF. The CDR3 DNA sequence: TGTGCCAGCAGCTTAACCAGCCCTAGCACAGATACGCAGTATTTT.

Regarding this clone: The junction does not match germline at one end; this may be a read error. The chain links TRBV7-9 to TRBJ1-2; 7 bases align to TRBD1. The CDR3 totals 13 residues. The V gene's germline CDR1 is SEHNR and CDR2 FQNEAQ (reference sequence). The CDR3 DNA is TGTGCCAGCAGCGCACAAGCCGGGACAGCCAGCTTCTTC. Its translation is CASSAQAGTASFF.

The rearrangement uses TRBV29-1 and TRBJ1-3, with a tentative D call TRBD1 (5 bases). V was pared by 4 bases and J by 0 bases, with 10 bases between. Germline V gene data show CDR1 as SQVTM and CDR2 as ANQGSEA. The CDR3 consists of 14 residues. The DNA for the CDR3 is TGCAGCGTTGCAGGGAGTCCCTCTGGAAACACCATATATTTT. Amino acid sequence: CSVAGSPSGNTIYF.

This sequence joins TRBV2 and TRBJ1-3; TRBD1 might be the D (6 bases). The CDR3 runs 18 residues. Germline V gives CDR1 SNHLY, CDR2 FYNNEI. Trimming left V 4 bases short and J 4 bases short, with 23 bases between. CDR3 DNA sequence: TGTGCCAGCAGTGGGTTTGGAGCTACAGGGATCGCCGGAAACACCATATATTTT. Translation: CASSGFGATGIAGNTIYF.

The rearrangement uses TRBV4-3 and TRBJ2-3; 8 nucleotides match TRBD2. Trimming at V came to 1 base and at J to 2 bases, leaving 11 bases not matched to a gene. This CDR3 has 18 amino acids. Germline CDR1 reads LGHNA; CDR2 reads YSLEER. The CDR3, as DNA: TGCGCCAGCAGCCAAGGCCGGGGGGGTAGCGGGTACACAGATACGCAGTATTTT. Protein sequence: CASSQGRGGSGYTDTQYF.

The rearrangement links TRBV5-1 to TRBJ2-7; D is undetermined. The CDR3 sequence is 13 residues long. V shed 0 bases and J shed 4 bases, with 8 bases lying between them. From germline, CDR1 is SGHRS and CDR2 YFSETQ. Here the CDR3 DNA reads TGCGCCAGCAGCTTGGCCGCCGGGTACGAGCAGTACTTC. Its translation is CASSLAAGYEQYF.

A few counts support this clone. This sample also contains other DNA sequences that code for the same CDR3. The chain couples TRBV28 to TRBJ1-5; D gene uncertain. Trimming removed 2 bases at V and 5 bases at J, with 10 bases between. This CDR3 has 14 amino acids. Germline V lookup: CDR1 MDHEN, CDR2 SYDVKM. CDR3 protein: CASSLAQTYQPQHF. DNA of the CDR3: TGTGCCAGCAGTTTAGCGCAGACCTATCAGCCCCAGCATTTT.

This clone occurred a few times. The chain recombines TRBV18 with TRBJ2-3, with D unresolved. Trimming shortened V by 1 base and J by 3 bases, and 8 bases separated the two germline ends. This CDR3 is 14 amino acids long. In germline, CDR1 is KGHSH, CDR2 LQKENI. CDR3 coding DNA: TGTGCCAGCTCACCACTTCCAGGAACAGATACGCAGTATTTT. Translation: CASSPLPGTDTQYF.

This clone occurred a few times. The V gene is TRBV2, the J gene TRBJ2-7; D unresolved. The V end lost 4 bases, the J end lost 6 bases, and 10 bases lay between the germline ends. In germline, CDR1 is SNHLY, CDR2 FYNNEI. The CDR3 totals 12 residues. The CDR3, as DNA: TGTGCCAGCAGTGGGCTGGCAGGCGAGCAGTACGTC. This translates into CASSGLAGEQYV.

This clone has only one observation. The chain carries TRBV10-2 and TRBJ2-7; D not resolved. The germline CDR1 and CDR2 sequences are WSHSY and SAAADI. This CDR3 is 13 amino acids long. Trimming removed 4 bases from V and 0 bases from J, with 7 bases in between. The CDR3 region has the DNA TGCGCCAGCAGTGGGGCCAGCTCCTACGAGCAGTACTTC. It translates to CASSGASSYEQYF.

The chain carries TRBV7-9 and TRBJ1-1; D is ambiguous. The CDR3 is 14 residues long. The V gene lost 1 base and the J gene lost 1 base, with 7 bases spanning the gap. Germline V CDR1 and CDR2: SEHNR, FQNEAQ (reference sequence). The CDR3: CASSLEPGNTEAFF. In nucleotides, the CDR3 is TGTGCCAGCAGCTTAGAACCGGGGAACACTGAAGCTTTCTTT.

The V and J genes are TRBV19 and TRBJ2-2, with unresolved D. V gave up 3 bases and J gave up 2 bases, with 7 bases separating them. The CDR3 loop spans 14 amino acids. Germline V lookup: CDR1 LNHDA, CDR2 SQIVND (reference sequence). CDR3 coding DNA: TGTGCCAGTAGTATCCAAAGTAACACCGGGGAGCTGTTTTTT. This encodes CASSIQSNTGELFF.